This T cell receptor beta chain was found in a study of blood T cells in healthy people across ages. Whole-study findings and limits: Possibly confounding the expanded clonotype changes was the fact that donor CMV status was unknown.

Germline CDR1 reads MNHNS; CDR2 reads SASEGT. The CDR3 totals 13 residues. V lost 7 bases and J lost 7; bases outside the gene matches: 6. A word on this clonotype: Its target is unknown.

The amount of total RNA extracted per sample was at least 5.5 micrograms. The authors ran a second PCR of about 6 to 11 cycles using a sample-barcoded 5' primer and a J-beta primer mix. TCRdb recomputed calls from the 5' RACE reads with MiXCR, one row per CDR3 protein. The data hold roughly 730,000 distinct CDR3 sequences, with roughly 50% observed a single time. Sequenced material: blood. This TCR came from a man aged 40-49 years in good health. The chain recombines TRBV6-1 with TRBJ2-1, with TRBD1 matching over 8 bases. CDR3 DNA sequence: TGTGCCAGCATAGAAGGACAGGGAAATGAGCAGTTCTTC. This gives the protein CASIEGQGNEQFF.